Listed here are 25 T cell receptor beta chains from one sample, sequenced in a study of blood T cells in healthy people across ages. Using a J-beta primer mix together with a sample-barcoded 5' primer, a second PCR was run for roughly 7 to 12 cycles. TCRdb passed the 5' RACE reads through MiXCR, listing each CDR3 protein once. The data contain more than 1,400,000 distinct CDR3 sequences, roughly 40% of them singletons. Specimen: blood. These TCRs come from a woman aged 18-35 years in good health.

This clonotype was seen a single time. The genes are TRBV5-1 and TRBJ2-1; no clear D. The CDR3 has 17 residues. The germline V and J ends were trimmed by 1 base and 1 base, with 15 bases remaining between them. Germline CDR1 is SGHRS and CDR2 is YFSETQ. The CDR3 DNA reads TGCGCCAGCAGCTTGTATGCCGTGACAAATTCCTACAATGAGCAGTTCTTC. It codes for CASSLYAVTNSYNEQFF.

The rearrangement joins TRBV28 to TRBJ1-5; 8 positions agree with TRBD1. V lost 11 bases, J lost 7 bases, and 7 bases stayed unmatched. The CDR3 length is 12 residues. Per germline, CDR1 MDHEN and CDR2 SYDVKM. The CDR3 reads CAGSGGGQPQHF. CDR3 nucleotide sequence: TGTGCCGGATCAGGGGGCGGCCAGCCCCAGCATTTT.

The chain couples TRBV10-3 to TRBJ2-2; TRBD2 matches at 9 bases. V lost 5 bases, J lost 6 bases, and 7 bases stayed unmatched. The germline gives CDR1 ENHRY, CDR2 SYGVKD. This CDR3 is 15 amino acids long. The CDR3 region is CAISRSSGDSGELFF. In nucleotides, the CDR3 is TGTGCCATCAGTCGGTCTAGCGGGGATTCCGGGGAGCTGTTTTTT.

This clonotype was picked up one time. The chain couples TRBV20-1 to TRBJ1-4; 10 bases agree with TRBD1. Germline-derived CDR1 and CDR2 are DFQATT and SNEGSKA (reference sequence). Trimming cost V 6 bases and J 0 bases; bases outside gene matches: 7. The CDR3 covers 16 residues. The CDR3 is CSARQGASATNEKLFF. In DNA form, the CDR3 reads TGCAGTGCGAGACAGGGGGCCTCTGCAACTAATGAAAAACTGTTTTTT.

The rearrangement uses TRBV20-1 and TRBJ2-5; D unresolved. The germline V gene has CDR1 DFQATT and CDR2 SNEGSKA (reference sequence). There are 16 residues in the CDR3. The V end was cut by 5 bases, the J end by 11 bases, with 30 bases between. This CDR3 reads CSARQDPRPPGNEQYF. CDR3 bases: TGCAGTGCTCGCCAGGACCCCCGCCCTCCGGGCAATGAGCAGTACTTC.

This clonotype has a handful of counts. This rearrangement joins TRBV20-1 to TRBJ2-7; possibly TRBD1 for D (8 bases). The germline CDR1 and CDR2 sequences are DFQATT and SNEGSKA (reference sequence). V lost 3 bases and J 1 base, leaving 16 bases between the germline ends. This CDR3 region has 15 residues. CDR3 protein: CSARKDREGSYEQYF. CDR3 coding DNA: TGCAGTGCTAGGAAGGACAGGGAGGGGTCCTACGAGCAGTACTTC.

Only a few counts were recorded for this clonotype. The rearrangement uses TRBV12-3 or TRBV12-4 and TRBJ2-1, with TRBD2 identical over 12 bases. Trimming took 2 bases from V and 4 from J; bases not matched to a gene: 3. The CDR3 length is 16 residues. Here the CDR3 DNA reads TGTGCCAGCAGTTTATCTAGCGGGGGGGCTTACAATGAGCAGTTCTTC. This codes for CASSLSSGGAYNEQFF.

This clonotype was counted between two and nine times. The rearrangement uses TRBV4-1 and TRBJ2-3; 7 bases are a match to TRBD2. The V gene's germline CDR1 is MGHRA and CDR2 YSYEKL. J gave up 2 bases and V 0 bases, and 5 bases lay outside the gene matches. There are 16 residues in the CDR3. CDR3: CASSQEGLAATDTQYF. The CDR3 DNA is TGCGCCAGCAGCCAAGAGGGCCTAGCGGCCACAGATACGCAGTATTTT.

This clonotype appeared a few times. The rearrangement joins TRBV4-1 to TRBJ1-1; D is perhaps TRBD1 (5 bases). Trimming shortened V by 1 base and J by 5 bases, and 20 bases separated the two germline ends. The CDR3 consists of 17 residues. The germline gives CDR1 MGHRA, CDR2 YSYEKL. CDR3 DNA sequence: TGCGCCAGCAGCCAAGTAAGGGGCAGGGTGGCCCGGACTGAAGCTTTCTTT. Its protein product is CASSQVRGRVARTEAFF.

This clonotype was counted many times. V gene TRBV29-1 combines with J gene TRBJ2-7; D is perhaps TRBD1 or TRBD2 (7 bases each). The germline V gene encodes CDR1 SQVTM and CDR2 ANQGSEA. V gave up 8 bases and J gave up 4 bases, with 21 bases separating them. The CDR3 contains 14 residues. This chain's CDR3 is CSTRGGRGKYEQYF. CDR3 nucleotides: TGCAGCACCAGGGGGGGACGGGGAAAGTACGAGCAGTACTTC.

In its sample, this clonotype was seen a few times. A much larger clonotype is one base distant, so this may be a read error. V usage is TRBV25-1 and J usage is TRBJ2-5; D gene uncertain. Germline V lookup: CDR1 MGHDK, CDR2 SYGVNS. This CDR3 comprises 11 residues. V shed 7 bases and J shed 5 bases, with 8 bases lying between them. CDR3 protein: CASNQRETQYF. For the CDR3, the DNA is TGTGCCAGCAACCAAAGGGAGACCCAGTACTTC.

This rearrangement joins TRBV27 to TRBJ2-5; D gene uncertain. The last part of the DNA fits TRBJ2-7 better; the J call may be wrong. Germline CDR1 and CDR2: MNHEY and SMNVEV (reference sequence). The length of the CDR3 is 15 residues. CDR3 amino acids: CASSFPSRLHYEQYF. The DNA for the CDR3 is TGTGCCAGCAGTTTCCCTAGTCGGCTACACTACGAGCAGTACTTC.

The chain links TRBV4-1 to TRBJ2-3; no reliable D call. Germline V lookup: CDR1 MGHRA, CDR2 YSYEKL. The V end lost 0 bases, the J end lost 4 bases, and 11 bases lay between the germline ends. This CDR3 spans 15 amino acids. CDR3 residues: CASSQESRAPDTQYF. The CDR3 DNA sequence: TGCGCCAGCAGCCAAGAGTCGCGTGCCCCAGATACGCAGTATTTT.

The gene calls are TRBV2 and TRBJ2-6; D is possibly TRBD1 or TRBD2 (5 bases each). This CDR3 has 15 residues. Trimming took off 7 bases at V and 4 bases at J, with 14 bases between the two ends. Germline values: CDR1 SNHLY, CDR2 FYNNEI. In DNA form, the CDR3 reads TGTGCCAGCAAGGACCTCGGGGCAGGGGCCAACGTCCTGACTTTC. Translated: CASKDLGAGANVLTF.

This clonotype occurred a few times. This chain uses TRBV6-6 with TRBJ1-4; TRBD1 might be the D (6 bases). Trimming left V 8 bases short and J 8 bases short, with 15 bases between. Germline CDR1 MNHNY, CDR2 SVGAGI (reference sequence). The CDR3 is made up of 13 amino acids. DNA of the CDR3: TGTGCCAGCGGTCGTTGGGGGCTCGAAAAACTGTTTTTT. This sequence encodes CASGRWGLEKLFF.

V is TRBV6-1 and J is TRBJ1-1, with D possibly matching TRBD1 (5 bases). Trimming took 5 bases from V and 1 from J, leaving 23 bases between them. The germline V gene has CDR1 MNHNS and CDR2 SASEGT. The CDR3 loop spans 18 amino acids. This CDR3 reads CASSTSWVPAGANTEAFF. The CDR3 DNA is TGTGCCAGCAGTACCTCCTGGGTTCCCGCCGGGGCGAACACTGAAGCTTTCTTT.

The rearrangement joins TRBV10-3 to TRBJ2-1; D uncertain. Germline V gives CDR1 ENHRY, CDR2 SYGVKD. The CDR3 is 17 residues long. V lost 0 bases to trimming and J lost 4 bases, with 16 bases between them. The CDR3 sequence is CAISESIQATNYNEQFF. DNA for the CDR3: TGTGCCATCAGTGAGTCGATCCAGGCAACTAATTACAATGAGCAGTTCTTC.

This clonotype occurred a few times. The chain uses TRBV7-2 and TRBJ2-3; D ambiguous. Deletions cut 8 bases from V and 2 bases from J, with 14 bases between. From germline, CDR1 is SGHTA and CDR2 FQGNSA. The CDR3 is 14 amino acids. In DNA, the CDR3 is TGTGCCAGCGCCATAGGGTATTACACAGATACGCAGTATTTT. This translates into CASAIGYYTDTQYF.

The rearrangement uses TRBV7-9 and TRBJ1-2, with 9 bases aligning to TRBD1. The germline CDR1 and CDR2 sequences are SEHNR and FQNEAQ (reference sequence). After removal of 2 bases from V and 3 bases from J, the junction contained 10 bases not matched to a gene. The CDR3 spans 17 residues. CDR3 residues: CASSLTLQGQGDYGYTF. CDR3 DNA: TGTGCCAGCAGCTTAACCCTCCAGGGACAGGGCGACTATGGCTACACCTTC.

The gene calls are TRBV13 and TRBJ2-7, with 7 bases that match TRBD2. Germline V CDR1 and CDR2: PRHDT, FYEKMQ (reference sequence). Germline trimming cut 2 bases from V and 5 bases from J; bases unmatched to any gene: 6. This CDR3 has 14 amino acids. The CDR3 sequence: CASSLYGGVDEQYF. The CDR3 DNA sequence: TGTGCCAGCAGCTTATATGGGGGGGTCGACGAGCAGTACTTC.

This clonotype turned up a few times. The V call is TRBV12-3 or TRBV12-4, the J call TRBJ2-1; TRBD2 aligns across 7 bases. With V trimmed by 5 bases and J by 4 bases, 11 bases remained unmatched. The CDR3 is 16 residues long. The DNA of the CDR3 is TGTGCCAGCAGTCGGGGGAGGGAGAGGGCGTACAATGAGCAGTTCTTC. Encoded protein: CASSRGRERAYNEQFF.

This clonotype has only a few counts. The chain has TRBV7-2 and TRBJ1-2, with 10 bases fitting TRBD1. CDR1 is SGHTA, CDR2 FQGNSA, per germline. After removal of 5 bases from V and 6 bases from J, the junction contained 12 bases not matched to a gene. This CDR3 is 16 amino acids long. CDR3 protein: CASSPDRGGGYNGYTF. CDR3 nucleotides: TGTGCCAGCAGCCCGGACAGGGGGGGGGGCTATAATGGCTACACCTTC.

The chain couples TRBV27 to TRBJ2-1; 10 bases align to TRBD2. The CDR3 is 16 amino acids. With 2 bases clipped from V and 5 bases from J, the junction kept 6 bases outside the gene matches. Germline lookup yields CDR1 MNHEY and CDR2 SMNVEV (reference sequence). The CDR3 region has the DNA TGTGCCAGCAGTTTACCGAGCGGGGGGGTTAACAATGAGCAGTTCTTC. Residues: CASSLPSGGVNNEQFF.

V and J are TRBV27 and TRBJ1-5; D may be TRBD1 (6 bases). V lost 3 bases and J lost 4, with 13 bases in between. This CDR3 region has 15 residues. The V gene's germline CDR1 is MNHEY and CDR2 SMNVEV (reference sequence). The CDR3: CASSFGGGRNQPQHF. The CDR3 coding sequence is TGTGCCAGCAGTTTTGGGGGGGGGCGTAATCAGCCCCAGCATTTT.

This sequence joins TRBV6-6 and TRBJ2-3; 10 nucleotides align to TRBD2. Germline trimming cut 9 bases from V and 2 bases from J; bases unmatched to any gene: 2. This CDR3 is built from 13 residues. The germline CDR1 and CDR2 sequences are MNHNY and SVGAGI (reference sequence). The CDR3 nucleotides are TGTGCCAGTCTAGCGGGGGTCACAGATACGCAGTATTTT. Amino acids: CASLAGVTDTQYF.